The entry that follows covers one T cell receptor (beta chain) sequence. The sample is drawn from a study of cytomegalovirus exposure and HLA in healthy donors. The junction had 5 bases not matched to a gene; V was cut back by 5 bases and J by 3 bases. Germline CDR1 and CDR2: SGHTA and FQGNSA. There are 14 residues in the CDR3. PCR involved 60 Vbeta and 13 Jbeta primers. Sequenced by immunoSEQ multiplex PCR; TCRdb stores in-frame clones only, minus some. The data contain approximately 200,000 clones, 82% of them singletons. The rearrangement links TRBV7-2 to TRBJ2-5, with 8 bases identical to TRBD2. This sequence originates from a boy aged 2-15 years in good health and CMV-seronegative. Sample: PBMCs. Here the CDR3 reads CASSPIAGKETQYF. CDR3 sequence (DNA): TGTGCCAGCAGCCCTATAGCGGGGAAAGAGACCCAGTACTTC.